Below, 14 T cell receptor beta chains from the same sample are listed, as sequenced in a study of long-term antiretroviral therapy in people with HIV. Assay version v3.0 of immunoSEQ was used, and it was run at survey level. The method was immunoSEQ multiplex PCR; TCRdb's version includes in-frame clones alone and lacks a portion of them. The data show 28,000 or so clones, with about four fifths seen just once and about 6.4% held by the top ten. The sequenced sample was unsorted PBMCs, obtained 0.4 years after starting antiretroviral therapy. Source of these receptors: a man younger than 35 with HIV.

Only a few counts were recorded for this clone. This chain connects TRBV2 to TRBJ2-7, with 8 bases aligning to TRBD1. The germline gives CDR1 SNHLY, CDR2 FYNNEI. V was pared by 5 bases and J by 6 bases, with 6 bases of the junction left unmatched. CDR3 length equals 13 residues. This CDR3 reads CASSIRQGSEQYF. In DNA, the CDR3 is TGTGCCAGCAGTATCAGACAGGGGTCCGAGCAGTACTTC.

This chain connects TRBV19 to TRBJ1-5; D gene uncertain. CDR1 and CDR2 (germline): LNHDA, SQIVND (reference sequence). Trimming took 1 base from V and 2 from J, leaving 9 bases between them. The CDR3 sequence is 15 residues long. CDR3 sequence (DNA): TGTGCCAGTAGTATAGGGAGACGGGGCAATCAGCCCCAGCATTTT. Translated: CASSIGRRGNQPQHF.

J is TRBJ2-2 and V is TRBV7-6, with 11 nucleotides matching TRBD2. The CDR3 covers 16 residues. Germline V gene sequence: CDR1 SGHVS, CDR2 FNYEAQ. With 1 base clipped from V and 6 bases from J, the junction kept 4 bases outside the gene matches. CDR3 loop: CASSLVLAGGSGELFF. The DNA for the CDR3 is TGTGCCAGCAGCTTAGTTCTAGCGGGGGGATCCGGGGAGCTGTTTTTT.

V is TRBV7-9 and J is TRBJ2-7; 10 bases fit TRBD1. Unmatched junction bases numbered 10, after V lost 5 bases and J lost 6 bases. The CDR3 loop spans 15 amino acids. CDR1 and CDR2 from the germline V gene are SEHNR and FQNEAQ (reference sequence). This CDR3 is CASSQGGQGDVEQYF. CDR3 sequence (DNA): TGTGCCAGCAGCCAGGGAGGACAGGGGGATGTCGAGCAGTACTTC.

The sample holds a few counts of this clone. The chain combines TRBV10-3 with TRBJ1-3; D perhaps matches TRBD1 (5 bases). The V gene lost 7 bases and the J gene lost 5 bases, with 12 bases spanning the gap. Germline-derived CDR1 and CDR2 are ENHRY and SYGVKD. This CDR3 is 13 amino acids long. CDR3 nucleotides: TGTGCCATCACCCTAGGGGAGAGAAACACCATATATTTT. It translates to CAITLGERNTIYF.

The chain uses TRBV13 and TRBJ2-1; no clear D. The V gene's germline CDR1 is PRHDT and CDR2 FYEKMQ (reference sequence). Trimming shortened V by 5 bases and J by 9 bases, and 23 bases separated the two germline ends. CDR3 length: 16 amino acids. The CDR3, as DNA: TGTGCCAGCAGCGCTTCCGACGAAGGGTCAATTAGTGAGCAGTTCTTC. The encoded protein is CASSASDEGSISEQFF.

The chain links TRBV7-2 to TRBJ2-6; TRBD1 matches at 9 bases. CDR1 SGHTA and CDR2 FQGNSA come from the germline V gene. Trimming cost V 0 bases and J 8 bases; bases outside gene matches: 8. The CDR3 spans 17 residues. Here the CDR3 DNA reads TGTGCCAGCAGCTTAGCCTACACAGGGGGCTCCACCAACGTCCTGACTTTC. This encodes CASSLAYTGGSTNVLTF. Supplemented by reference TRBV7-2 and TRBJ2-6, the full variable domain reads GAGVSQSPSNKVTEKGKDVELRCDPISGHTALYWYRQSLGQGLEFLIYFQGNSAPDKSGLPSDRFSAERTGGSVSTLTIQRTQQEDSAVYLCASSLAYTGGSTNVLTFGAGSRLTVL.

This chain connects TRBV4-3 to TRBJ1-4; tentatively, D is TRBD1 (6 bases). The CDR3 runs to 16 residues. Germline lookup yields CDR1 LGHNA and CDR2 YSLEER. Trimming took off 1 base at V and 8 bases at J, with 17 bases between the two ends. The CDR3 region is CASSQVLGATEEKLFF. The CDR3 DNA sequence: TGCGCCAGCAGCCAAGTCCTGGGGGCTACGGAGGAAAAACTGTTTTTT.

This sequence joins TRBV4-1 and TRBJ1-1; D uncertain. V shed 0 bases and J shed 0 bases, with 14 bases lying between them. This CDR3 spans 17 amino acids. Germline values: CDR1 MGHRA, CDR2 YSYEKL. CDR3 sequence (DNA): TGCGCCAGCAGCCAAGAAGGAAGGACCTTCATGAACACTGAAGCTTTCTTT. It specifies CASSQEGRTFMNTEAFF.

CDR3 nucleotides: TGTGCCAGCAGCCAAGGACAGGGATGGGAGACCCAGTACTTC. This codes for CASSQGQGWETQYF. The chain carries TRBV14 and TRBJ2-5; 7 nucleotides agree with TRBD1. V lost 1 base, J lost 5 bases, and 4 bases stayed unmatched. Germline assignment: CDR1 SGHDN and CDR2 FVKESK. The CDR3 has 14 amino acids. The entire variable domain, with the rest obtained from reference TRBV14 and TRBJ2-5, is as follows: EAGVTQFPSHSVIEKGQTVTLRCDPISGHDNLYWYRRVMGKEIKFLLHFVKESKQDESGMPNNRFLAERTGGTYSTLKVQPAELEDSGVYFCASSQGQGWETQYFGPGTRLLVL.

The DNA for the CDR3 is TGTGCCAGCAGTACCCATGACAGTGACTCCTACGAGCAGTACTTC. Translation: CASSTHDSDSYEQYF. The chain links TRBV28 to TRBJ2-7; weak D call: TRBD1 (5 bases). Per the germline V gene, CDR1 is MDHEN and CDR2 is SYDVKM. V lost 5 bases and J lost 0, with 14 bases in between. The length of the CDR3 is 15 residues.

The chain couples TRBV28 to TRBJ1-2, with D perhaps TRBD1 (5 bases). With 3 bases removed from V and 0 bases from J, the gap between germline ends came to 14 bases. The CDR3 extends over 16 amino acids. Germline loops: CDR1 MDHEN, CDR2 SYDVKM. This CDR3 reads CASSLDIAHPNYGYTF. CDR3 DNA: TGTGCCAGCAGTTTGGACATCGCCCATCCTAACTATGGCTACACCTTC.

This clone was picked up a small number of times. This chain uses TRBV5-5 with TRBJ1-5; no firm D call. The CDR3 loop spans 15 amino acids. Trimming shortened V by 0 bases and J by 0 bases, and 7 bases separated the two germline ends. Germline-derived CDR1 and CDR2 are SGHKS and YYEKEE (reference sequence). Here the CDR3 DNA reads TGTGCCAGCAGCTTGGACGGGGTTAGCAATCAGCCCCAGCATTTT. It translates to CASSLDGVSNQPQHF.

A few counts support this clone. The rearrangement uses TRBV2 and TRBJ2-7; no definite D call. V was shortened by 4 bases and J by 4 bases, with 23 bases between the two germline ends. The CDR3 sequence is 17 residues long. In germline, CDR1 is SNHLY, CDR2 FYNNEI. CDR3 sequence: CASSAAAEMPSSYEQYF. CDR3 bases: TGTGCCAGCAGTGCTGCAGCCGAAATGCCCTCTTCTTACGAGCAGTACTTC. Drawing the rest from reference TRBV2 and TRBJ2-7, the complete variable domain is EPEVTQTPSHQVTQMGQEVILRCVPISNHLYFYWYRQILGQKVEFLVSFYNNEISEKSEIFDDQFSVERPDGSNFTLKIRSTKLEDSAMYFCASSAAAEMPSSYEQYFGPGTRLTVT.